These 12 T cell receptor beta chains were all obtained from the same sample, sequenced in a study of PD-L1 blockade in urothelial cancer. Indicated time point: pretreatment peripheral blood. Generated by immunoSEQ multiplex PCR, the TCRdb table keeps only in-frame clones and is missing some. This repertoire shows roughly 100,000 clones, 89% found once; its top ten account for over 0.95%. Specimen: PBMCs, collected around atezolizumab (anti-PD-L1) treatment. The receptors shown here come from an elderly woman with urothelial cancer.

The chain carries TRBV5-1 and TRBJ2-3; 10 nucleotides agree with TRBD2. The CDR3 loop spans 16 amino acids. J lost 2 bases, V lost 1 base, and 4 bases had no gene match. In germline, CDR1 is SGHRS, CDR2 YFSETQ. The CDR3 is CASSLTSGADTDTQYF. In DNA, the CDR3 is TGCGCCAGCAGCTTGACTAGCGGGGCTGACACAGATACGCAGTATTTT.

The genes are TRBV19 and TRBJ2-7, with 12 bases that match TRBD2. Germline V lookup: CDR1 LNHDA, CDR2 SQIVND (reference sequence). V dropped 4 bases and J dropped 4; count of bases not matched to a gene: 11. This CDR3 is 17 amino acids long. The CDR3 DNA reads TGTGCCAGTAGTAGAGAGACTAGCGGGAGCACCACGTACGAGCAGTACTTC. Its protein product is CASSRETSGSTTYEQYF.

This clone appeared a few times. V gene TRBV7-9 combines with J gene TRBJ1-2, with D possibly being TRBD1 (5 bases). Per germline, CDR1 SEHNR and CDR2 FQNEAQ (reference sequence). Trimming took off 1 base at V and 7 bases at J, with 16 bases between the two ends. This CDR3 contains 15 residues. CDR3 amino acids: CASSLDGREKSGYTF. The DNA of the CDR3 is TGTGCCAGCAGCTTAGATGGCAGGGAAAAGTCTGGCTACACCTTC.

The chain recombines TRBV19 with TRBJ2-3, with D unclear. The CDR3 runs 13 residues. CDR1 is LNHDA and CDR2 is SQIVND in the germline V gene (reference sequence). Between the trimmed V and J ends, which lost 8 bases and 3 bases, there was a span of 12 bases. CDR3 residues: CASGLAVTDTQYF. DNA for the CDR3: TGTGCCAGTGGCCTGGCCGTAACAGATACGCAGTATTTT. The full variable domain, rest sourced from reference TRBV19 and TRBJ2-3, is DGGITQSPKYLFRKEGQNVTLSCEQNLNHDAMYWYRQDPGQGLRLIYYSQIVNDFQKGDIAEGYSVSREKKESFPLTVTSAQKNPTAFYLCASGLAVTDTQYFGPGTRLTVL.

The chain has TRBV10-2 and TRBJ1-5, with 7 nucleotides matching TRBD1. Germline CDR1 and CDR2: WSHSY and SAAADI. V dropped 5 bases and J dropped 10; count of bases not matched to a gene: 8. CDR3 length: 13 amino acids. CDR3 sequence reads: CASSTGQALPQHF. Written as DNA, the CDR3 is TGCGCCAGCAGTACTGGACAGGCCCTCCCCCAGCATTTT.

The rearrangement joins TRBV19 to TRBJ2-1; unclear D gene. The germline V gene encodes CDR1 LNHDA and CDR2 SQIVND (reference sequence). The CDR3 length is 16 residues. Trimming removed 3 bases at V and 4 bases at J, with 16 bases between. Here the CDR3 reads CASSISHGLVYNEQFF. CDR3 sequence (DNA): TGTGCCAGTAGTATCAGTCATGGCTTGGTTTACAATGAGCAGTTCTTC.

As DNA, the CDR3 is TGCGCCAGCATTATAGGGACAGTAAACGGGAACACTGAAGCTTTCTTT. Its protein is CASIIGTVNGNTEAFF. The chain links TRBV10-2 to TRBJ1-1; 7 bases agree with TRBD1. The CDR3 loop spans 16 amino acids. Germline V lookup: CDR1 WSHSY, CDR2 SAAADI. Losses at the gene ends were 7 bases for V and 1 base for J; bases not matched to a gene: 12.

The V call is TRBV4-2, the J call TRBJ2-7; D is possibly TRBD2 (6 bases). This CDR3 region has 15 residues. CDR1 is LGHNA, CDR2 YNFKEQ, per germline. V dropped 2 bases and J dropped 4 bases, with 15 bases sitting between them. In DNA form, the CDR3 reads TGTGCCAGCAGCCAAACCGGGAGTTCTGGTTACGAGCAGTACTTC. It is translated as CASSQTGSSGYEQYF.

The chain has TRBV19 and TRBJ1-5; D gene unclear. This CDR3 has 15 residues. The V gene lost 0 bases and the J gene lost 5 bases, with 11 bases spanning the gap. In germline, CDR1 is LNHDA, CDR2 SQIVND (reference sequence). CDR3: CASSIDPWEDQPQHF. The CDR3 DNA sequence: TGTGCCAGTAGTATAGATCCATGGGAGGATCAGCCCCAGCATTTT.

The DNA of the CDR3 is TGTGCCAGCAGCCTATGGGGCGGCGATGAGCAGTTCTTC. Encoded protein: CASSLWGGDEQFF. The chain is built from TRBV11-2 and TRBJ2-1; tentatively, D is TRBD1 (5 bases). This CDR3 has 13 amino acids. Per the germline V gene, CDR1 is SGHAT and CDR2 is FQNNGV. V was clipped by 5 bases and J by 8 bases, with 13 bases between them.

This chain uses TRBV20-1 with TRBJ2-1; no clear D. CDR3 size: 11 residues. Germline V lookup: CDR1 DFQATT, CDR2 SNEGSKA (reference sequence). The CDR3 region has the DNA TGCGGCCCCGTCTCCTACAATGAGCAGTTCTTC. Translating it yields CGPVSYNEQFF.

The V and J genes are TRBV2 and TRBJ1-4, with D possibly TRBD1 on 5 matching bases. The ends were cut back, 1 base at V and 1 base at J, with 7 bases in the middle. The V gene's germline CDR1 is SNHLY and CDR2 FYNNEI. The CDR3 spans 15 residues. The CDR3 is CASSEVGGTNEKLFF. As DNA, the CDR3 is TGTGCCAGCAGTGAAGTGGGGGGAACTAATGAAAAACTGTTTTTT. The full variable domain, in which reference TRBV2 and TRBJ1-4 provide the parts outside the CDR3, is EPEVTQTPSHQVTQMGQEVILRCVPISNHLYFYWYRQILGQKVEFLVSFYNNEISEKSEIFDDQFSVERPDGSNFTLKIRSTKLEDSAMYFCASSEVGGTNEKLFFGSGTQLSVL.